This T cell receptor (beta chain) comes out of a study of T cell changes during pregnancy in multiple sclerosis. Germline lookup yields CDR1 MDHEN and CDR2 SYDVKM. The CDR3 is 12 amino acids. V was clipped by 1 base and J by 5 bases, with 5 bases between them. Assay used: immunoSEQ multiplex PCR; TCRdb lists only in-frame clones, some missing. The sample includes about 36,000 clones, more than 85% of them seen just once. This specimen was CD4+ T cells from peripheral blood mononuclear cells, taken in the third trimester of pregnancy. The TCR was taken from a female donor in good health, enrolled as a control in a pregnancy study. The V and J genes are TRBV28 and TRBJ1-2, with D unresolved. The CDR3 loop is CASSLLLYGYTF. In nucleotides, the CDR3 is TGTGCCAGCAGTTTATTATTATATGGCTACACCTTC.